This T cell receptor (beta chain) was observed in a study of patients and donors after allogeneic stem cell transplantation. Germline CDR1 MGHDK, CDR2 SYGVNS. This CDR3 region has 15 residues. J lost 4 bases, V lost 4 bases, and 6 bases had no gene match. TCRdb re-derived calls from the RT-PCR reads in MiXCR, one entry per CDR3 protein. The sample records roughly 940,000 distinct CDR3 sequences, more than 15% being singletons. Sequencing was carried out using blood, either unsorted or a sorted T cell fraction (not recorded which). This chain connects TRBV25-1 to TRBJ2-5; 10 bases are shared with TRBD2. The receptor was derived from a human donor who was either an allogeneic HSCT recipient or a stem cell or donor lymphocyte infusion donor (not recorded which). It is not recorded whose cells these are; they may come from a transplant donor. The CDR3 is CASSARSGRAETQYF. The CDR3 nucleotides read TGTGCCAGCAGTGCTCGGAGCGGGAGGGCAGAGACCCAGTACTTC.